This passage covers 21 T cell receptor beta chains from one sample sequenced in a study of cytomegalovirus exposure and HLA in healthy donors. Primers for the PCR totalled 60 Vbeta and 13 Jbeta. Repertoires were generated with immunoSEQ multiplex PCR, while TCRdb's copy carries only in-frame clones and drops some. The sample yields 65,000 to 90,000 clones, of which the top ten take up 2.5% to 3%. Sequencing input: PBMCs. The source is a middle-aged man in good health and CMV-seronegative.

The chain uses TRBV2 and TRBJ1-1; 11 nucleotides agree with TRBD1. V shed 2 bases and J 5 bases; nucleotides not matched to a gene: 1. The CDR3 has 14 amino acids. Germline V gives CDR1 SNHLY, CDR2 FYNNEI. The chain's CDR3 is CASSERDRGTEAFF. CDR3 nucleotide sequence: TGTGCCAGCAGTGAAAGGGACAGGGGGACTGAAGCTTTCTTT.

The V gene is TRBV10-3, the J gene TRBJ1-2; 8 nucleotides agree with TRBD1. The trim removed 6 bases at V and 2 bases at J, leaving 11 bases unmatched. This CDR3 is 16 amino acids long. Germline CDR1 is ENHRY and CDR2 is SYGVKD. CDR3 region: CAIRTGAQDSNYGYTF. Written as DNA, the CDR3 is TGTGCCATCAGGACAGGGGCCCAGGACTCAAACTATGGCTACACCTTC.

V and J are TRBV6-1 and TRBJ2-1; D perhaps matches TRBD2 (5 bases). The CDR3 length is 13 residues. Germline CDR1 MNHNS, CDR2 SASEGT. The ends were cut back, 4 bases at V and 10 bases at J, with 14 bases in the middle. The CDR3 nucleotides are TGTGCCAGCAGTGGTCACCTCGAGGGAGAGCAGTTCTTC. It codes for CASSGHLEGEQFF.

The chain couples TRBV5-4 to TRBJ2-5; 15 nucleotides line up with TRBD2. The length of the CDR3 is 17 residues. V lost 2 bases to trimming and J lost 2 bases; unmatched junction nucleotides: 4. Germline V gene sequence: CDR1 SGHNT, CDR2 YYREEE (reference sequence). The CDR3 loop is CASSFGTSGGWQETQYF. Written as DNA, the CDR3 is TGTGCCAGCAGCTTCGGGACTAGCGGGGGGTGGCAAGAGACCCAGTACTTC.

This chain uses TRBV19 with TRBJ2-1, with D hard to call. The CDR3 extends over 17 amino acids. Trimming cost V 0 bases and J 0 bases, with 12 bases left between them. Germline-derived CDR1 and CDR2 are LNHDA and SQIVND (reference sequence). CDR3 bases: TGTGCCAGTAGTATAGAGTATAGCCGGCGCTCCTACAATGAGCAGTTCTTC. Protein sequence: CASSIEYSRRSYNEQFF.

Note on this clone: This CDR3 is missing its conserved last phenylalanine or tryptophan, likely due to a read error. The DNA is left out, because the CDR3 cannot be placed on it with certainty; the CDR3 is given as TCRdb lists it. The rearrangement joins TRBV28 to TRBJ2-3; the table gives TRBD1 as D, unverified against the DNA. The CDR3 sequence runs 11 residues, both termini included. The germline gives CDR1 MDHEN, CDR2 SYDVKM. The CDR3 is CASSLLGGGQG.

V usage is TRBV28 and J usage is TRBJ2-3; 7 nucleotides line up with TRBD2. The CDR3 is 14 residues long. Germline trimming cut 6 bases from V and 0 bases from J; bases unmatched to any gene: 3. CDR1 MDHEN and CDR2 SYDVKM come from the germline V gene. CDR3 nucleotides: TGTGCCAGCAGGCCCGGGGGGAGCACAGATACGCAGTATTTT. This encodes CASRPGGSTDTQYF.

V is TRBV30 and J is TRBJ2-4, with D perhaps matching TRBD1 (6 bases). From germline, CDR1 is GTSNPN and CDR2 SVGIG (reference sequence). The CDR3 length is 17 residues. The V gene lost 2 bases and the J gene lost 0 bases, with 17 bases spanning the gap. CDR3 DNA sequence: TGTGCCTGGAGTAAGGCAGGGGCAGCCCTAGCCAAAAACATTCAGTACTTC. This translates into CAWSKAGAALAKNIQYF.

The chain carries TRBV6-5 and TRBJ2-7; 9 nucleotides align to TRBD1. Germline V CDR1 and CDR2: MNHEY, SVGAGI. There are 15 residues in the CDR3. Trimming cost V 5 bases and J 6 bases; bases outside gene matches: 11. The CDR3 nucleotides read TGTGCCAGCAGTGGCTACAGGGGGCAACTTGCCGAGCAGTACTTC. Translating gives CASSGYRGQLAEQYF.

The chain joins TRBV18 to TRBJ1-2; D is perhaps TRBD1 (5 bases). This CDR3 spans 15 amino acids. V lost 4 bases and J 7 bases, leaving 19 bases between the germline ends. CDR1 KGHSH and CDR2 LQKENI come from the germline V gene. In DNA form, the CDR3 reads TGTGCCAGCTCACTTGACCAGGGAAAGGGTTTTGGCTACACCTTC. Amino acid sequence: CASSLDQGKGFGYTF.

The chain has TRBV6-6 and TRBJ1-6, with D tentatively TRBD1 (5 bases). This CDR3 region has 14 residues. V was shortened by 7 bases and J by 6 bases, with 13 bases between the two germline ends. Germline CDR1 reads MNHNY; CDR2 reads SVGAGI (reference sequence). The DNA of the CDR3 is TGTGCCAGCAAGGTCACAGGCGGTAATTCACCCCTCCACTTT. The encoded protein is CASKVTGGNSPLHF.

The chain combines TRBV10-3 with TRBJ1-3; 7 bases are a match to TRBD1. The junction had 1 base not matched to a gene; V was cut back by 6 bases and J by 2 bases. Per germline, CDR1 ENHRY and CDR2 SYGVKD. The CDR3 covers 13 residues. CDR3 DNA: TGTGCCATCAGGACAGGGACTGGAAACACCATATATTTT. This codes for CAIRTGTGNTIYF.

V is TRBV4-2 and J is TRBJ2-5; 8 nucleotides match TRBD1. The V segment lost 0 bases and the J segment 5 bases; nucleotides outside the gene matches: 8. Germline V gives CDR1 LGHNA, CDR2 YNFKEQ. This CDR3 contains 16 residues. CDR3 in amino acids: CASSQDRAGGRETQYF. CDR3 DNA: TGTGCCAGCAGCCAAGACCGGGCAGGGGGCAGGGAGACCCAGTACTTC.

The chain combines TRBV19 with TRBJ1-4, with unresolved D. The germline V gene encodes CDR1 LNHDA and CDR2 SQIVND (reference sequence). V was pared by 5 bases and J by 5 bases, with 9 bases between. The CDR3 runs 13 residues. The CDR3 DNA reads TGTGCCAGTAGTGGCAGGCGAAATGAAAAACTGTTTTTT. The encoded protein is CASSGRRNEKLFF.

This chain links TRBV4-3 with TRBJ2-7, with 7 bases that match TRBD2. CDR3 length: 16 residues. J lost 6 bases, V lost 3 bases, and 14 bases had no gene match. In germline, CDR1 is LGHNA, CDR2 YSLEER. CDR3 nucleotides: TGCGCCAGCAGCCACGTCACGGGGGGAATTCTGAGCGAGCAGTACTTC. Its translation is CASSHVTGGILSEQYF.

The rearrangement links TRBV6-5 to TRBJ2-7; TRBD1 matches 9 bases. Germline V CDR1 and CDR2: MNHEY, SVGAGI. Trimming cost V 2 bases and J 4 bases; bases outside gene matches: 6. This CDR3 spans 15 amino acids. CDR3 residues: CASSYADRGLYEQYF. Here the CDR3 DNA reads TGTGCCAGCAGTTACGCGGACAGGGGATTGTACGAGCAGTACTTC.

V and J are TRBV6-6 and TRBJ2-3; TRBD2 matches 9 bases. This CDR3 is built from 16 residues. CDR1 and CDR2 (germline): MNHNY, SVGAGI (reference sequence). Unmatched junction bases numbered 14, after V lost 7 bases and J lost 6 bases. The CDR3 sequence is CASTAFTSGSVDTQYF. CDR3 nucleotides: TGTGCCAGCACCGCATTCACTAGCGGGTCGGTTGATACGCAGTATTTT.

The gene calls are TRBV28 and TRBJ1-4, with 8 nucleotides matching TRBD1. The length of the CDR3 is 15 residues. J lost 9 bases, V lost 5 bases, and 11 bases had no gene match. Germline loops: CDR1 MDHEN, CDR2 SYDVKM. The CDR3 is CASSETGTGSKKLFF. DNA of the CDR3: TGTGCCAGCAGTGAGACCGGGACAGGTTCCAAAAAACTGTTTTTT.

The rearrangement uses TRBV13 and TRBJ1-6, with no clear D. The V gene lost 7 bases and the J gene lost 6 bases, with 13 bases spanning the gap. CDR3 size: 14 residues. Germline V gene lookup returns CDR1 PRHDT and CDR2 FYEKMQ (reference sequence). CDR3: CASTFRGSNSPLHF. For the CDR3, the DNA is TGTGCCAGCACCTTTCGGGGTTCTAATTCACCCCTCCACTTT.

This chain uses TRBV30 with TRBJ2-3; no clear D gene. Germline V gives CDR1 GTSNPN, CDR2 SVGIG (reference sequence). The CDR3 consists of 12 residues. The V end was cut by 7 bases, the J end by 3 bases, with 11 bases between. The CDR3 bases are TGTGCCTCCTATCTACTAACAGATACGCAGTATTTT. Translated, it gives CASYLLTDTQYF.

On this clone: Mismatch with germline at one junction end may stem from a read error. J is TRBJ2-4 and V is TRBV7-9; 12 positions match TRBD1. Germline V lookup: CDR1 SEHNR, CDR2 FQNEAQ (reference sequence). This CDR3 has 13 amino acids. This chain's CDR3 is CASSLSGQGAWFF. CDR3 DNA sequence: TGTGCCAGCAGCTTATCGGGACAGGGGGCTTGGTTCTTC.